This section outlines one T cell receptor beta chain sequence together with its context. This record belongs to a study of blood T cell repertoires in COVID-19. In the source study's methods: Counts of nucleated cells, estimated from reference gene primer amplification, were obtained. TCRdb's table, derived via immunoSEQ multiplex PCR, lists solely in-frame clones and lacks some. V and J calls and clone size are as listed in that table; D and trimming were resolved from the DNA. The sample gives around 58,000 clones, 88% of which show up once; about a tenth is in the top ten. Germline loops: CDR1 SGHRS, CDR2 YFSETQ. J was trimmed by 5 bases and V by 0 bases; bases with no gene match: 6. The CDR3 is 15 residues long. The participants were between about 18 and 90 years old and came from 24 US areas.

The chain recombines TRBV5-1 with TRBJ2-7, with 9 bases that match TRBD1. This receptor was identified in a woman in her forties who had recovered from COVID-19. Material for sequencing was PBMCs or T cells enriched from blood (not recorded which). The CDR3 reads CASSLAGTGFNEQYF. As DNA, the CDR3 is TGCGCCAGCAGCTTGGCCGGGACAGGGTTTAACGAGCAGTACTTC.